The sequence of this T cell receptor beta chain was determined in a study of CD8 T cells in Susac syndrome. Relapsing-remitting disease, either stable or active, was present in the treatment-naive patients who were the multiple sclerosis controls. Germline lookup yields CDR1 SGHNT and CDR2 YENEEA. The V and J ends lost 4 bases and 4 bases respectively, with 29 bases between them. This CDR3 has 21 residues. With random hexamers, reverse transcription was performed on about 0.45 to 1 ug of RNA. TCRdb re-called the immunoSEQ multiplex PCR reads with MiXCR, one entry per CDR3 protein. The sample contains approximately 150,000 distinct CDR3 sequences, 80% of which appear only once. This clonotype was seen a few times.

The origin of this receptor is a human donor with multiple sclerosis. The V gene is TRBV11-3, the J gene TRBJ1-6, with unresolved D. Sequenced material: CD8+ T cells from PBMCs. The CDR3 sequence: CASSSRRTLIHLPFYNSPLHF. The CDR3 DNA is TGTGCCAGCAGCTCGAGACGGACCCTGATACATCTACCTTTTTATAATTCACCCCTCCACTTT.